The 3 T cell receptor beta chains below come from one sample, sequenced in a study of cytomegalovirus exposure and HLA in healthy donors. The PCR ran on 60 Vbeta and 13 Jbeta primers. The protocol was immunoSEQ multiplex PCR, while the TCRdb copy is restricted to in-frame clones and leaves out a portion. The sample carries about 69,000 clones, roughly 74% recorded once. Sample: PBMCs. These receptors came from a woman aged 55-69 years in good health and CMV-seropositive.

This clone has more than one count but fewer than ten. The J gene is TRBJ2-3, the V gene TRBV7-8; weak D call: TRBD2 (6 bases). V gave up 5 bases and J gave up 4 bases, with 16 bases separating them. CDR3 length: 15 residues. Germline CDR1 SGHVS, CDR2 FQNEAQ. DNA for the CDR3: TGTGCCAGCAGCCCCTGGGGGGATCTCGCAGATACGCAGTATTTT. This gives the protein CASSPWGDLADTQYF.

The gene calls are TRBV4-2 and TRBJ2-1, with D possibly being TRBD1 (6 bases). CDR3 length: 12 amino acids. With 3 bases removed from V and 14 bases from J, the gap between germline ends came to 14 bases. Germline CDR1 and CDR2: LGHNA and YNFKEQ. The CDR3 is CASSQGGQHKFF. The CDR3 nucleotides read TGTGCCAGCAGCCAGGGCGGACAGCATAAGTTCTTC.

V usage is TRBV7-2 and J usage is TRBJ2-5; TRBD2 agrees at 10 bases. V shed 5 bases, J shed 5 bases, and the junction held 17 bases outside the gene matches. Germline V gene lookup returns CDR1 SGHTA and CDR2 FQGNSA. The length of the CDR3 is 18 residues. CDR3 sequence (DNA): TGTGCCAGCAGCCCCGGGTTCGGGGAAGGAGCGGGGGGGGAGACCCAGTACTTC. Translating it yields CASSPGFGEGAGGETQYF.